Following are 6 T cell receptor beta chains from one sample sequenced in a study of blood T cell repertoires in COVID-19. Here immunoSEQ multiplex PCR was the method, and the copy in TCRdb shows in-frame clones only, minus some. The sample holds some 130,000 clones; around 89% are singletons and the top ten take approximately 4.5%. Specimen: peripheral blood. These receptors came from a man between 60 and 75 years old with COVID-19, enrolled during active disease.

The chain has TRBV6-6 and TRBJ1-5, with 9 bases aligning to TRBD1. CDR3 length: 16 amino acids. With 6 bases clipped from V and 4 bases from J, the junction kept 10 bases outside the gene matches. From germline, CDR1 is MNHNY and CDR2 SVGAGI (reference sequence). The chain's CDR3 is CASRPTGTGWNQPQHF. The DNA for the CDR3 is TGTGCCAGCAGGCCGACCGGGACAGGGTGGAATCAGCCCCAGCATTTT.

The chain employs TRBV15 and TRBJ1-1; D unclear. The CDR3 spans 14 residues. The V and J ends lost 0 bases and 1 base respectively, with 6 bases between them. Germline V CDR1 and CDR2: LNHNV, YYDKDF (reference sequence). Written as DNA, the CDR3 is TGTGCCACCAGCAGAGACGCGCGGAACACTGAAGCTTTCTTT. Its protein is CATSRDARNTEAFF.

The CDR3 nucleotides are TGCAGCGTTGTCAACAGGCTAAAAGACACTGAAGCTTTCTTT. This codes for CSVVNRLKDTEAFF. The rearrangement joins TRBV29-1 to TRBJ1-1; D possibly corresponds to TRBD1 (5 bases). The CDR3 is made up of 14 amino acids. Trimming removed 4 bases from V and 3 bases from J, with 15 bases in between. In germline, CDR1 is SQVTM, CDR2 ANQGSEA.

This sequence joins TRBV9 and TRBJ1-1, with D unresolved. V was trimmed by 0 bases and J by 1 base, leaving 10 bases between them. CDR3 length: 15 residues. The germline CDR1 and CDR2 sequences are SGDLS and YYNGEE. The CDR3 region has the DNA TGTGCCAGCAGCGTAGCTGATCTGAGGAACACTGAAGCTTTCTTT. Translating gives CASSVADLRNTEAFF.

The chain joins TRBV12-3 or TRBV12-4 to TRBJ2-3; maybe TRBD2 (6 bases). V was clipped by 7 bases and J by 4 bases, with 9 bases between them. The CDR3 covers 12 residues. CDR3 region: CASTWGADTQYF. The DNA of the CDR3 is TGTGCCAGCACCTGGGGGGCAGATACGCAGTATTTT.

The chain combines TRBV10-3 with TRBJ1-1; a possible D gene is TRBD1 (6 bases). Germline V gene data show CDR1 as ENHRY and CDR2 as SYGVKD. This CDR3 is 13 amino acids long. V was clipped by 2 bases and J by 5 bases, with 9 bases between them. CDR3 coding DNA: TGTGCCATCAGTGAGAACAGGGTAACTGAAGCTTTCTTT. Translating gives CAISENRVTEAFF.